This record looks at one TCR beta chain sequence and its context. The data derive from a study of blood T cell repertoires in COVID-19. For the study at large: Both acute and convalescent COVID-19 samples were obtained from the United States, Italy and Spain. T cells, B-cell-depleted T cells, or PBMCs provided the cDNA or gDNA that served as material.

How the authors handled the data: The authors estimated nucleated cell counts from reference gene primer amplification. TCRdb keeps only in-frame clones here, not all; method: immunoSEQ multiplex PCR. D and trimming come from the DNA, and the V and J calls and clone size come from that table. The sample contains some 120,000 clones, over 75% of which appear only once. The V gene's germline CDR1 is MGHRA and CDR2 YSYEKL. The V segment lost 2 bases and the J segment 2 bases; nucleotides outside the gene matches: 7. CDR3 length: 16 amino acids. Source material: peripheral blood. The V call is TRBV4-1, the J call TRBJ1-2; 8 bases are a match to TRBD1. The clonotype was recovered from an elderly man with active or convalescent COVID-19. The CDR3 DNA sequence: TGCGCCAGCAGCCAACCCGGGACAGGTGGAAACTATGGCTACACCTTC. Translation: CASSQPGTGGNYGYTF.